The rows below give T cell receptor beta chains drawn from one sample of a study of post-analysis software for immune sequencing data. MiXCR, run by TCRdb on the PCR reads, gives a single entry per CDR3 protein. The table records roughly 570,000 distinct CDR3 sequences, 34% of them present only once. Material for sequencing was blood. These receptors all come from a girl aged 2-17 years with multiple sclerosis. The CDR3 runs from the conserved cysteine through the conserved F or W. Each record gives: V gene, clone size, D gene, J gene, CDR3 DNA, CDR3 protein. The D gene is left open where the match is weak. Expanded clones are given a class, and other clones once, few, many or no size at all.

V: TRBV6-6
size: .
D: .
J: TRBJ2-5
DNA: TGTGCCAGCAGTTCCCAGGGGCGAAGGGAGACCCAGTACTTT
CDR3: CASSSQGRRETQYF

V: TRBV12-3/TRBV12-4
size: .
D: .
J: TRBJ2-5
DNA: TGTGCCAGCAGTCCGGACCAAAGCCGAGGGGAGACCCAGTACTTC
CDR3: CASSPDQSRGETQYF

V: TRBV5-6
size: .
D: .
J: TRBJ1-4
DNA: TGTGCCAGCAGCTTGGCGTCAGATCTTGAAAAACTGTTTTTT
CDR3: CASSLASDLEKLFF

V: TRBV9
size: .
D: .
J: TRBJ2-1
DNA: TGTGCCAGCAGCGTATCGGGACCAAGCTCCTACAATGAGCAGTTCTTC
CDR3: CASSVSGPSSYNEQFF

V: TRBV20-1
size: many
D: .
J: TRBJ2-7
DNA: TGCAGTGCTCTACCCGGGACGTCAGGCTACGAGCAGTACTTC
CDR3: CSALPGTSGYEQYF

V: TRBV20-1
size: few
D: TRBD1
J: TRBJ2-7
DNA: TGCAGTGCTAAAGGACAGGGGCCCCACGAGCAGTACTTC
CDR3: CSAKGQGPHEQYF

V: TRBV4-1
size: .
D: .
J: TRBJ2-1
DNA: TGCGCCAGCAGCCAGGGACGGATAAATCGGGGTGAGCAGTTCTTC
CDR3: CASSQGRINRGEQFF

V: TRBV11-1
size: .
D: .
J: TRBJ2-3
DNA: TGTGCCAGCAGCTTAGTGGGCATCGCCAGCACAGATACGCAGTATTTT
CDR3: CASSLVGIASTDTQYF

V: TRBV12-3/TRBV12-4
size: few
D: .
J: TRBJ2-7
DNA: TGTGCCAGCAGTTCCAGGGACGCCCACGAGCAGTACTTC
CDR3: CASSSRDAHEQYF

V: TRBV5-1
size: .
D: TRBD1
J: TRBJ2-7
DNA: TGCGCCAGCAGCTGGGTTCCGGGACAGGGGAACGAGCAGTACTTC
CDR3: CASSWVPGQGNEQYF

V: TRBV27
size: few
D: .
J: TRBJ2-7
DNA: TGTGCCAGCAGTTCATGGTCCCAGGCAGAGGACGAGCAGTACTTC
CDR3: CASSSWSQAEDEQYF

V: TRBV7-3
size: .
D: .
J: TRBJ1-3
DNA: TGTGCCAGCAGCCGTAACAGGGAGTCCACCATATATTTT
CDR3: CASSRNRESTIYF

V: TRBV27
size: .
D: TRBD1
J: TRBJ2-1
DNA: TGTGCCAGCAGTGCAGACAGGGGCAGCTCCTACAATGAGCAGTTCTTC
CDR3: CASSADRGSSYNEQFF

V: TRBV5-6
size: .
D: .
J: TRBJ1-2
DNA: TGTGCCAGCAGCTTGGCCCCCCCTGGTGGCTACACCTTC
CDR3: CASSLAPPGGYTF

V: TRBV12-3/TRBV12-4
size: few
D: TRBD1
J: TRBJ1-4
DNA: TGTGCCAGCAGAACTCGCAGGGGGGGTGAAAAACTGTTTTTT
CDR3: CASRTRRGGEKLFF

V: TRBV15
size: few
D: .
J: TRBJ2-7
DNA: TGTGCCACCAGCAGTCAAGTTATGGCCACCTACGAGCAGTACTTC
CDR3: CATSSQVMATYEQYF

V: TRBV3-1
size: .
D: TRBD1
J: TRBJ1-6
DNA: TGTGCCAGCAGCCATCCCCGTGCGGGACAGAACTCTTCACCCCTCCACTTT
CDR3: CASSHPRAGQNSSPLHF

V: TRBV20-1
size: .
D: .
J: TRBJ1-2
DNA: TGCAGTGCTAGAGTGGTAGGGTGGGAAGGCTACACCTTC
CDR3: CSARVVGWEGYTF

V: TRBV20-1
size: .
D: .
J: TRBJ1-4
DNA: TGCAGTGCTAGAGACCGGGACTTCGATGAAAAACTGTTTTTT
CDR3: CSARDRDFDEKLFF

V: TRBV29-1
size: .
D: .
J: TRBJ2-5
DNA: TGCAGCGTCGGGTGGACAGTAGGGATGGCGGAGACCCAGTACTTC
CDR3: CSVGWTVGMAETQYF

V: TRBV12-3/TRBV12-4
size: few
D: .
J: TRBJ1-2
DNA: TGTGCCAGCAGTCGAGACGTCAACTATGGCTACACCTTC
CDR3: CASSRDVNYGYTF

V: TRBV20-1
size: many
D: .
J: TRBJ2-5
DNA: TGCAGTGCTAGCGGGCAGACCCAGTACTTC
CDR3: CSASGQTQYF

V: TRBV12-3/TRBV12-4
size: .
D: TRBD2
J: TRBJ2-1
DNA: TGTGCCAGCAGTTTGGTAGCGGGGGGGCCTTTACAAGAGACCCAGTTCTTC
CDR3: CASSLVAGGPLQETQFF

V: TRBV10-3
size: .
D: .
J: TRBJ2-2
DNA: TGTGCCATCAGTGAGTCGGGGGCCGGGGAGCTGTTTTTT
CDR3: CAISESGAGELFF

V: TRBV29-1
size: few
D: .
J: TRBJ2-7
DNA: TGCAGCGTTGACTGGGGCTACGAGCAGTACTTC
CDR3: CSVDWGYEQYF

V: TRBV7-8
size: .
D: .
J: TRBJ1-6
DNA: TGTGCCAGCAGCTCCAGGGCCAGCTCCTATAATTCACCCCTCCACTTT
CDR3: CASSSRASSYNSPLHF

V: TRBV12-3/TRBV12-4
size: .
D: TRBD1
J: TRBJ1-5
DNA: TGTGCCAGCAGTCAGGGGGTGAGTCGGCCCCAGCATTTT
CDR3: CASSQGVSRPQHF

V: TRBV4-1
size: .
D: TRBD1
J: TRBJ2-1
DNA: TGCGCCAGCAGCCAAGCGGACAGGGAAAATGAGCAGTTCTTC
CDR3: CASSQADRENEQFF

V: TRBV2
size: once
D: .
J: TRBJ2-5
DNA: TGTGCCAGCAGTGAAGTAACGCAGGGATCGGGGGAGACCCAGTACTTC
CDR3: CASSEVTQGSGETQYF

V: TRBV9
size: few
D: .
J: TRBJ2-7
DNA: TGTGCCTGCAGCTCACAGGACAGCTACGAGCAGTACTTC
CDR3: CACSSQDSYEQYF

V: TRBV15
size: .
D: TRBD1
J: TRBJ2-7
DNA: TGTGCCACCAGCAGAGATGGGACAGGGCAGACCTACGAGCAGTACTTC
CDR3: CATSRDGTGQTYEQYF

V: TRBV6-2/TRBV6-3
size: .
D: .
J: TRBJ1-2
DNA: TGTGCCAGCAGCGACACCGGCTATGGCTACACCTTC
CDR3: CASSDTGYGYTF

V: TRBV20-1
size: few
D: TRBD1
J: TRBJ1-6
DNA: TGCAGTGCCCGAAGTCCCGGGACAGGGGCTGGCTATAATTCACCCCTCCACTTT
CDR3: CSARSPGTGAGYNSPLHF

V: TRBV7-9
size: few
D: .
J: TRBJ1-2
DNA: TGTGCCAGCAGCTCCCGGGACGTAATCTATGGCTACACCTTC
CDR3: CASSSRDVIYGYTF

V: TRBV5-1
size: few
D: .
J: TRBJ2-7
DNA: TGCGCCAGCAGCACACAGGGTACGGCCTACGAGCAGTACTTC
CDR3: CASSTQGTAYEQYF

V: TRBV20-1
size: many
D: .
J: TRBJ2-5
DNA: TGCAGTGCTAGAGTAGGAGGGGAGACCCAGTACTTC
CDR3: CSARVGGETQYF

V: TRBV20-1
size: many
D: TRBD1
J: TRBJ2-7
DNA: TGCAGTGCTCAACCACCCCCCGTGAGGGGGCCCTACGAGCAGTACTTC
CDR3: CSAQPPPVRGPYEQYF

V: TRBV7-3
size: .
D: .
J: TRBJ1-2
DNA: TGTGCCAGCAGCTTAATGCCGCTCAACTATGGCTACACCTTC
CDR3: CASSLMPLNYGYTF

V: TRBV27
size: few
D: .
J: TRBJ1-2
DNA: TGTGCCAGCACCAGTGGGGGGTTAGGCTACACCTTC
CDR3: CASTSGGLGYTF

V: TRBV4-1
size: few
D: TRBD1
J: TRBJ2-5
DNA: TGCGCCAGCAGCCAAGATGGGACAGAACAAGAGACCCAGTACTTC
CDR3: CASSQDGTEQETQYF

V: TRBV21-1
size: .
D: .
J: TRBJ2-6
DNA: TGTGCCAGCAGCAAAGCAGACAGGGGGCTTACTGGGGCCAACGTCCTGACTTTC
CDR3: CASSKADRGLTGANVLTF

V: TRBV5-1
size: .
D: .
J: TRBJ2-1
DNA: TGCGCCAGCAGCCACTCCGGGACCGCGCCTGACAATGAGCAGTTCTTC
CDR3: CASSHSGTAPDNEQFF

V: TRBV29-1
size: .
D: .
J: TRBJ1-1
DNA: TGCAGCGTTGAAGATCTCGCCCCCACTGAAGCTTTCTTT
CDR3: CSVEDLAPTEAFF

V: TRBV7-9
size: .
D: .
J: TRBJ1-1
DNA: TGTGCCAGCAGCCCATCTTTGTCAACCTTGGTGGGCACTGAAGCTTTCTTT
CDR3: CASSPSLSTLVGTEAFF

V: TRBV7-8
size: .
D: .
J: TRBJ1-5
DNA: TGTGCCAGCAGCTTAGGACGGAGACAGGGCAATCAGCCCCAGCATTTT
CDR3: CASSLGRRQGNQPQHF

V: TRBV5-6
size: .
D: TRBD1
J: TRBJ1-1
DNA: TGTGCCAGCAGCTGGACATACAGGGGCACTGAAGCTTTCTTT
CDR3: CASSWTYRGTEAFF

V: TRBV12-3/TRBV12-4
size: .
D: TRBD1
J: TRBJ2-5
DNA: TGTGCCAGCAGTACCCGACAGGGAATTTGGGAGACCCAGTACTTC
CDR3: CASSTRQGIWETQYF

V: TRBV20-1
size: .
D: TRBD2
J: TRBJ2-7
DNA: TGCAGTGCTAGAGCGGGGGGTATCTCCTACGAGCAGTACTTC
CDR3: CSARAGGISYEQYF